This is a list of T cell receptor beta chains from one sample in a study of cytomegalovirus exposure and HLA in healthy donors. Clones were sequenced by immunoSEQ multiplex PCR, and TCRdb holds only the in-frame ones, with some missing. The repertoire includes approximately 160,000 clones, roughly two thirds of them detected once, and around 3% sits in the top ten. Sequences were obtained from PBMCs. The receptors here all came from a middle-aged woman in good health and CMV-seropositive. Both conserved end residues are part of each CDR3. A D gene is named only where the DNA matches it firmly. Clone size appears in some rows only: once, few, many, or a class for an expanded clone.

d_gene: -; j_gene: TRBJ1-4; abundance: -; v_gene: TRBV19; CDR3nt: TGTGCCAGTAGTGTTCGGGGAGGCTCAACTAATGAAAAACTGTTTTTT; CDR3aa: CASSVRGGSTNEKLFF
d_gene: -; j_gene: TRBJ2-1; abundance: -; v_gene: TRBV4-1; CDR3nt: TGCGCCAGCAGCCAACTAAAAACAGGGCAAAGCAATGAGCAGTTCTTC; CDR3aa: CASSQLKTGQSNEQFF
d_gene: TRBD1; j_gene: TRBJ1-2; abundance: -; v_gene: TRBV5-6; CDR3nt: TGTGCCAGCAGTCTCTATTCAGGGGGCAACTATGGCTACACCTTC; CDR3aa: CASSLYSGGNYGYTF
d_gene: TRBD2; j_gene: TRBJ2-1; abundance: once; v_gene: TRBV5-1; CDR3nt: TGCGCCAGCAGCCTAGAAGCGGGAGGTTGGAATGAGCAGTTCTTC; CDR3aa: CASSLEAGGWNEQFF
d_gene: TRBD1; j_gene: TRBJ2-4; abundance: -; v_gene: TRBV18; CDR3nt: TGTGCCAGCTCACCGGACAGGGTAGGAAACATTCAGTACTTC; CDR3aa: CASSPDRVGNIQYF
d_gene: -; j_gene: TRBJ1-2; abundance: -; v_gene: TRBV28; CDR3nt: TGTGCCAGCAGTTCCCCCCCAGGGTGGTATGGCTACACCTTC; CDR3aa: CASSSPPGWYGYTF
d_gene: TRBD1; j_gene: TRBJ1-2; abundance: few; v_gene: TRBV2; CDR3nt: TGTGCCAGCAGTGGACAGGGGCTTTTTAACTATGGCTACACCTTC; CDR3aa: CASSGQGLFNYGYTF
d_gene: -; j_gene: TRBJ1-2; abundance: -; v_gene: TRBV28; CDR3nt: TGTGCCAGCAGTTTTGGTAGCGAACACTATGGCTACACCTTC; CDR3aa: CASSFGSEHYGYTF
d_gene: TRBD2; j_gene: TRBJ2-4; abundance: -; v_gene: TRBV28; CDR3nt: TGTGCCAGCAGTGACTTTAGCGGGAGTGGGCACATTCAGTACTTC; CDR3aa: CASSDFSGSGHIQYF
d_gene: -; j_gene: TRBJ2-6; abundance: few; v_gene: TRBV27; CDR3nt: TGTGCCAGCAGTAACTTGGGCGTTCTAATGGGTCACGTCCTGACTTTC; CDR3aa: CASSNLGVLMGHVLTF
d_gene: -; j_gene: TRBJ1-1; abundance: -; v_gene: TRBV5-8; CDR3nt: TGTGCCAGCAGCTTTTTGGCCAGGGCGAACCCTGAAGCTTTCTTT; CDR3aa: CASSFLARANPEAFF
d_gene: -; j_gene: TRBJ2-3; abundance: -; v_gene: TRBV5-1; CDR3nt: TGCGCCAGCAGCTTGGGAGCGGGCTTTAGCACAGATACGCAGTATTTT; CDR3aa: CASSLGAGFSTDTQYF
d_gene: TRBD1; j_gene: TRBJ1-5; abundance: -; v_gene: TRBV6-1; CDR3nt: TGTGCCAGCAGACCGGGACAGGGAGAGAATCAGCCCCAGCATTTT; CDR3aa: CASRPGQGENQPQHF
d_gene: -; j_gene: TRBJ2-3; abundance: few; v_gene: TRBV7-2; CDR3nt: TGTGCCAGCAGCTTAGCGGCGGGTGAGCAAGATACGCAGTATTTT; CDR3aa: CASSLAAGEQDTQYF
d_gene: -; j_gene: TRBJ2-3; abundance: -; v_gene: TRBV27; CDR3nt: TGTGCCAGCAGTTTCCTCGGGGCAGGGGAATCAGATACGCAGTATTTT; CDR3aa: CASSFLGAGESDTQYF
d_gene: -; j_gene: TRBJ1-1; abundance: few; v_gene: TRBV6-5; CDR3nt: TGTGCCAGCAACCACGGCGGGGAGAAGGTCACTGAAGCTTTCTTT; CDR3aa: CASNHGGEKVTEAFF
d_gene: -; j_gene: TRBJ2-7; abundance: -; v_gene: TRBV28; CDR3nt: TGTGCCAGCCTAGGGGGGGGCCCCGAGCAGTACTTC; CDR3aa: CASLGGGPEQYF
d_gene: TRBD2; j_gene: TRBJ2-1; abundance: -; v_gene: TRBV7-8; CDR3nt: TGTGCCAGCAGCCTCCGACTAGCGGGGGTTAATGAGCAGTTCTTC; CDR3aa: CASSLRLAGVNEQFF
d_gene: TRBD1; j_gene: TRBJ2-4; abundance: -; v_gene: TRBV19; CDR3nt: TGTGCCAGTAGTATGGCCGGACAGGGAGGAAACATTCAGTACTTC; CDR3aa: CASSMAGQGGNIQYF
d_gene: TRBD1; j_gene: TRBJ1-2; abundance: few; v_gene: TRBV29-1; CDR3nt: TGCAGCGCCGGAAACCACAGGGGGCGAACCCTGAACTATGGCTACACCTTC; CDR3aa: CSAGNHRGRTLNYGYTF
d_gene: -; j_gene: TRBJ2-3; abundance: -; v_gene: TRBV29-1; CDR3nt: TGCAGCGCCCCGGACTCCTCAGATACGCAGTATTTT; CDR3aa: CSAPDSSDTQYF
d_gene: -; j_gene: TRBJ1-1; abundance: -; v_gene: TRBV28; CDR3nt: TGTGCCAGCAGTTTAAGCTCGGGGTGGGGTGGGTATACTGAAGCTTTCTTT; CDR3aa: CASSLSSGWGGYTEAFF
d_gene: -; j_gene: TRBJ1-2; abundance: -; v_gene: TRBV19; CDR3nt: TGTGCCAGTACCCCCGGGGGATTCGGAGCTAACTATGGCTACACCTTC; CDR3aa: CASTPGGFGANYGYTF
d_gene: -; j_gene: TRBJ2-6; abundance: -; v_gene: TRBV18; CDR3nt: TGTGCCAGCTCACCACGAGGGACTGGGGCCAACGTCCTGACTTTC; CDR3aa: CASSPRGTGANVLTF
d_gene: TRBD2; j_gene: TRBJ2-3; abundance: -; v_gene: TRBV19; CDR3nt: TGTGCCAGTACCTCGGGGGGGACTGATACGCAGTATTTT; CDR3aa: CASTSGGTDTQYF
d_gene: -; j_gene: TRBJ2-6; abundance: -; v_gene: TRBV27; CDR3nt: TGTGCCAGCAGTTTAAGACAGGACTCTGGGGCCAACGTCCTGACTTTC; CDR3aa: CASSLRQDSGANVLTF
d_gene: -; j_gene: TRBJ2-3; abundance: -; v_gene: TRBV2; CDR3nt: TGTGCCAGCAGTTCTGCAGATACGCAGTATTTT; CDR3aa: CASSSADTQYF
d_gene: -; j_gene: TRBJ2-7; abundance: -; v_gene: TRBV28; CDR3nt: TGTGCCAGCAATCCGGACACACCCTACGAGCAGTACTTC; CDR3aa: CASNPDTPYEQYF
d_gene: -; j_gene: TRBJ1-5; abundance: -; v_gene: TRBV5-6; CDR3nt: TGTGCCAGCAGTCTTGCCAGGGTCGGTCAGCCCCAGCATTTT; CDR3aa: CASSLARVGQPQHF
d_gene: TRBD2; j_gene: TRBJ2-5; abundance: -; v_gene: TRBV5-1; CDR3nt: TGCGCCAGCAGCTTGACCCTAGCGGGGGGGCAGGAGACCCAGTACTTC; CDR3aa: CASSLTLAGGQETQYF
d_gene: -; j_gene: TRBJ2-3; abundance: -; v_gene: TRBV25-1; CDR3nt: TGTGCCAGCACTGGAACGCCCCCGGGTACGCAGTATTTT; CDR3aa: CASTGTPPGTQYF